This TCR beta chain was observed in a study of blood T cell repertoires in COVID-19. Study at large: Acute and convalescent COVID-19 samples came from the United States, Italy and Spain. T cells, B-cell-depleted T cells, or PBMCs provided the cDNA or gDNA that served as material.

Original data processing: Cell counts per sample came from amplifying reference gene primers. TCRdb's copy holds only in-frame clones and misses some; the assay was immunoSEQ multiplex PCR. The D gene and trimming were derived from the DNA, and the V and J assignments and clone size from that table. The table lists 65,000 to 70,000 clones, just over 85% of them singletons. The CDR3 is 15 amino acids. Trimming removed 5 bases from V and 9 bases from J; junction bases left unmatched: 11. Per the germline V gene, CDR1 is SGHTA and CDR2 is FQGNSA. The chain has TRBV7-2 and TRBJ2-1; 9 nucleotides agree with TRBD2. The source material was peripheral blood. The sequence was obtained from an older woman with acute or convalescent COVID-19. For the CDR3, the DNA is TGTGCCAGCAGCCGTAGGGCGGGAGGGCCTGGTGAGCAGTTCTTC. Translated: CASSRRAGGPGEQFF.